A single sample gave rise to the 30 T cell receptor beta chains below, sequenced in a study of glioma-infiltrating T cells after dendritic cell vaccination. Assay: immunoSEQ multiplex PCR; the TCRdb copy retains only in-frame clones and omits some. The sample includes around 96,000 clones, 79% of them seen just once. The input for sequencing was blood, taken before dendritic cell vaccination. Receptors originate from a human donor with glioblastoma.

The chain joins TRBV5-1 to TRBJ2-7; TRBD2 matches 9 bases. The CDR3 has 15 residues. The germline V gene encodes CDR1 SGHRS and CDR2 YFSETQ. V lost 0 bases to trimming and J lost 4 bases; unmatched junction nucleotides: 5. The CDR3 DNA reads as TGCGCCAGCAGCTTGGAGTCAGCGGGAGGTTACGAGCAGTACTTC. Translation gives CASSLESAGGYEQYF.

This chain joins TRBV7-2 and TRBJ2-7, with D tentatively TRBD2 (6 bases). Deletions cut 4 bases from V and 0 bases from J, with 13 bases between. Germline loops: CDR1 SGHTA, CDR2 FQGNSA. CDR3 length equals 15 residues. CDR3 in DNA: TGTGCCAGCAGCTGGGTGGGCGGGGACTCCTACGAGCAGTACTTC. Encoded protein: CASSWVGGDSYEQYF.

The table lists this clone with a count of one. The chain has TRBV30 and TRBJ1-1; D possibly corresponds to TRBD1 (5 bases). Germline CDR1 is GTSNPN and CDR2 is SVGIG (reference sequence). The CDR3 has 14 residues. V was cut by 1 base and J by 0 bases, with 9 bases left in between. The CDR3 loop reads CAWSEDNLNTEAFF. The CDR3 nucleotides read TGTGCCTGGAGTGAGGACAACTTGAACACTGAAGCTTTCTTT. The full variable domain, with the rest looked up from reference TRBV30 and TRBJ1-1, is SQTIHQWPATLVQPVGSPLSLECTVEGTSNPNLYWYRQAAGRGLQLLFYSVGIGQISSEVPQNLSASRPQDRQFILSSKKLLLSDSGFYLCAWSEDNLNTEAFFGQGTRLTVV.

The chain employs TRBV10-2 and TRBJ2-5, with 9 positions matching TRBD1. TRBJ2-7 explains the end of the DNA better; the J call may be wrong. CDR1 and CDR2 from the germline V gene are WSHSY and SAAADI. CDR3 length: 14 amino acids. The DNA for the CDR3 is TGCGCCAGCAGGACCGGGACAGGGCTCTACGAGCAGTACTTC. Protein product: CASRTGTGLYEQYF.

V gene TRBV4-2 combines with J gene TRBJ1-1; TRBD1 aligns across 8 bases. The CDR3 runs 16 residues. Germline V gene data show CDR1 as LGHNA and CDR2 as YNFKEQ. The ends lost 6 bases at V and 3 bases at J; junction bases unmatched: 12. The CDR3 protein is CASSRTGRREHTEAFF. In nucleotides, the CDR3 is TGTGCCAGCAGTCGGACAGGGAGAAGGGAGCACACTGAAGCTTTCTTT.

The chain recombines TRBV28 with TRBJ2-7; D unresolved. From germline, CDR1 is MDHEN and CDR2 SYDVKM. The CDR3 extends over 15 amino acids. Trimming took off 6 bases at V and 2 bases at J, with 17 bases between the two ends. CDR3 coding DNA: TGTGCCAGCAGCAAGATCCTTCCCGGAGCCTACGAGCAGTACTTC. It encodes CASSKILPGAYEQYF.

The V and J genes are TRBV28 and TRBJ2-2, with D possibly being TRBD1 (5 bases). The CDR3 has 14 residues. The V gene's germline CDR1 is MDHEN and CDR2 SYDVKM. The germline V and J ends were trimmed by 4 bases and 5 bases, with 11 bases remaining between them. As DNA, the CDR3 is TGTGCCAGCAGTTATAGACAGCCAACCGGGGAGCTGTTTTTT. Its protein is CASSYRQPTGELFF. Full variable domain (remainder filled in from reference TRBV28 and TRBJ2-2): DVKVTQSSRYLVKRTGEKVFLECVQDMDHENMFWYRQDPGLGLRLIYFSYDVKMKEKGDIPEGYSVSREKKERFSLILESASTNQTSMYLCASSYRQPTGELFFGEGSRLTVL.

The rearrangement links TRBV28 to TRBJ2-1, with D possibly TRBD1 on 6 matching bases. The CDR3 covers 12 residues. V lost 5 bases, J lost 13 bases, and 15 bases lay in between. Germline-derived CDR1 and CDR2 are MDHEN and SYDVKM. CDR3 loop: CASSNLQGRQFF. In nucleotides, the CDR3 is TGTGCCAGCAGTAACTTACAGGGTCGACAGTTCTTC. Drawing the rest from reference TRBV28 and TRBJ2-1, the complete variable domain is DVKVTQSSRYLVKRTGEKVFLECVQDMDHENMFWYRQDPGLGLRLIYFSYDVKMKEKGDIPEGYSVSREKKERFSLILESASTNQTSMYLCASSNLQGRQFFGPGTRLTVL.

This chain joins TRBV7-9 and TRBJ2-7, with 11 bases that match TRBD2. CDR3 length: 15 amino acids. Unmatched junction bases numbered 6, after V lost 3 bases and J lost 5 bases. Looked up from germline, CDR1 is SEHNR and CDR2 is FQNEAQ (reference sequence). The CDR3 bases are TGTGCCAGCAGCTTTCCGACTAGCGGGATTGACGAGCAGTACTTC. Amino acids: CASSFPTSGIDEQYF.

The V gene is TRBV4-1, the J gene TRBJ2-4; D gene unclear. This CDR3 spans 15 amino acids. V was trimmed by 3 bases and J by 0 bases, leaving 9 bases between them. Germline V lookup: CDR1 MGHRA, CDR2 YSYEKL. DNA for the CDR3: TGCGCCAGCAGCCACCCACAGTTAGCCAAAAACATTCAGTACTTC. Protein: CASSHPQLAKNIQYF.

This clone appeared once. The V call is TRBV19, the J call TRBJ2-7, with 12 bases identical to TRBD2. This CDR3 comprises 15 residues. With V trimmed by 9 bases and J by 0 bases, 6 bases remained unmatched. Germline V gene sequence: CDR1 LNHDA, CDR2 SQIVND (reference sequence). The CDR3 sequence is CARSPSGGVSYEQYF. DNA for the CDR3: TGTGCCAGGTCCCCTAGCGGGGGGGTCTCCTACGAGCAGTACTTC. Based on the CDR3 plus reference TRBV19 and TRBJ2-7, the full variable domain is DGGITQSPKYLFRKEGQNVTLSCEQNLNHDAMYWYRQDPGQGLRLIYYSQIVNDFQKGDIAEGYSVSREKKESFPLTVTSAQKNPTAFYLCARSPSGGVSYEQYFGPGTRLTVT.

The rearrangement uses TRBV7-3 and TRBJ2-2; D remains ambiguous. V was clipped by 6 bases and J by 1 base, with 6 bases between them. CDR1 is SGHTA, CDR2 FQGTGA, per germline. CDR3 size: 13 residues. CDR3 protein: CASRAVNTGELFF. Written as DNA, the CDR3 is TGTGCCAGCAGGGCTGTGAACACCGGGGAGCTGTTTTTT.

The rearrangement links TRBV7-3 to TRBJ2-1; 7 bases agree with TRBD1. The CDR3 has 13 residues. From germline, CDR1 is SGHTA and CDR2 FQGTGA. V lost 5 bases to trimming and J lost 5 bases; unmatched junction nucleotides: 3. The CDR3 is CASSRTGHNEQFF. CDR3 in DNA: TGTGCCAGCAGCAGGACAGGACACAATGAGCAGTTCTTC.

V and J are TRBV28 and TRBJ2-3; no clear D gene. The germline V and J ends were trimmed by 5 bases and 3 bases, with 3 bases remaining between them. Germline CDR1 and CDR2: MDHEN and SYDVKM. The CDR3 has 11 residues. The CDR3 loop is CASSVTDTQYF. CDR3 sequence (DNA): TGTGCCAGCAGTGTAACAGATACGCAGTATTTT.

In its sample, this clone was seen a few times. Here the CDR3 DNA reads TGTGCCAGCAGTTTAGACATATCCTCCTACGAGCAGTACTTC. It yields the protein CASSLDISSYEQYF. The V and J genes are TRBV6-1 and TRBJ2-7; no firm D call. V lost 5 bases and J 0 bases, leaving 11 bases between the germline ends. The CDR3 sequence is 14 residues long. Germline V gene lookup returns CDR1 MNHNS and CDR2 SASEGT.

This clone was counted a single time. This sequence joins TRBV29-1 and TRBJ2-4; D unclear. CDR3 length: 13 residues. Trimming left V 2 bases short and J 5 bases short, with 10 bases between. Per the germline V gene, CDR1 is SQVTM and CDR2 is ANQGSEA. The CDR3 protein is CSVERVNENIQYF. The CDR3 region has the DNA TGCAGCGTTGAACGGGTTAATGAAAACATTCAGTACTTC.

The rearrangement links TRBV12-1 to TRBJ1-2. TRBV12-1 is marked as a pseudogene. The CDR3 is made up of 16 amino acids. The CDR3 nucleotides are TGTGCCCAAAACGGGGGGCTTCCCCACTTTCCCTATGGCTACACCTTC. Its protein product is CAQNGGLPHFPYGYTF.

This clone was detected a few times. For the CDR3, the DNA is TGTGCCAGCAGTGTCTTCGAGCAAGAGACCCAGTACTTC. Translation: CASSVFEQETQYF. The chain recombines TRBV2 with TRBJ2-5; unclear D gene. CDR3 size: 13 residues. CDR1 SNHLY and CDR2 FYNNEI come from the germline V gene. Trimming removed 4 bases from V and 2 bases from J, with 8 bases in between.

The rearrangement joins TRBV18 to TRBJ1-5; TRBD1 agrees at 7 bases. This CDR3 is built from 19 residues. From germline, CDR1 is KGHSH and CDR2 LQKENI. V gave up 3 bases and J gave up 0 bases; unmatched junction bases: 14. The CDR3 DNA is TGTGCCAGCTCACCCTTATCAAGACAGGGAACTTCTAGCAATCAGCCCCAGCATTTT. It yields the protein CASSPLSRQGTSSNQPQHF.

The chain combines TRBV10-3 with TRBJ1-2; D is possibly TRBD1 (5 bases). In germline, CDR1 is ENHRY, CDR2 SYGVKD. This CDR3 is built from 14 residues. Trimming pared 3 bases from V and 1 base from J, leaving 9 bases between. CDR3 in amino acids: CAISERGGNYGYTF. CDR3 nucleotide sequence: TGTGCCATCAGTGAAAGGGGCGGTAACTATGGCTACACCTTC.

The rearrangement links TRBV6-1 to TRBJ2-1; possibly TRBD2 for D (5 bases). This CDR3 is built from 13 residues. CDR1 and CDR2 from the germline V gene are MNHNS and SASEGT. V lost 1 base to trimming and J lost 16 bases, with 17 bases between them. The CDR3 protein is CASSEGHGESRFF. The CDR3 DNA reads TGTGCCAGCAGTGAAGGTCATGGGGAGAGTCGTTTCTTC.

The V call is TRBV7-9, the J call TRBJ2-3, with D perhaps TRBD2 (7 bases). The CDR3 is made up of 15 amino acids. From germline, CDR1 is SEHNR and CDR2 FQNEAQ (reference sequence). V was pared by 5 bases and J by 0 bases, with 12 bases between. This chain's CDR3 is CASSRGGVSTDTQYF. As DNA, the CDR3 is TGTGCCAGCAGCAGGGGGGGCGTAAGCACAGATACGCAGTATTTT.

The rearrangement uses TRBV5-1 and TRBJ2-2; 14 positions match TRBD2. V lost 4 bases and J lost 3; bases outside the gene matches: 11. The CDR3 spans 19 residues. Germline-derived CDR1 and CDR2 are SGHRS and YFSETQ. The CDR3 region is CASSPRLAGGPLDTGELFF. The DNA of the CDR3 is TGCGCCAGCAGCCCCAGACTAGCGGGGGGGCCCTTGGACACCGGGGAGCTGTTTTTT.

The chain uses TRBV5-4 and TRBJ1-2, with D possibly being TRBD1 (6 bases). Germline V gives CDR1 SGHNT, CDR2 YYREEE (reference sequence). The V end lost 4 bases, the J end lost 2 bases, and 18 bases lay between the germline ends. CDR3 length: 16 residues. The CDR3 is CASSPKGGASNYGYTF. CDR3 DNA sequence: TGTGCCAGCAGCCCGAAGGGGGGGGCATCAAACTATGGCTACACCTTC.

V gene TRBV5-5 combines with J gene TRBJ1-6, with D maybe TRBD1 (6 bases). The ends were cut back, 0 bases at V and 9 bases at J, with 10 bases in the middle. Germline CDR1 is SGHKS and CDR2 is YYEKEE (reference sequence). This CDR3 is built from 14 residues. The CDR3 region is CASSLAGTRSPLHF. The DNA for the CDR3 is TGTGCCAGCAGCTTGGCAGGGACACGTTCACCCCTCCACTTT.

The chain is built from TRBV7-8 and TRBJ1-2, with 7 bases matching TRBD1. V trimming: 3 bases; J trimming: 4 bases; junction bases outside the gene matches: 8. CDR3 length: 15 residues. The V gene's germline CDR1 is SGHVS and CDR2 FQNEAQ. The CDR3: CASSFGAQGVYGYTF. The CDR3, as DNA: TGTGCCAGCAGCTTTGGCGCGCAGGGGGTCTATGGCTACACCTTC.

The chain recombines TRBV18 with TRBJ2-1, with 14 nucleotides matching TRBD2. The CDR3 is made up of 20 amino acids. Germline values: CDR1 KGHSH, CDR2 LQKENI. The V gene end was trimmed by 2 bases and the J gene end by 0 bases; junction bases not matched to a gene: 9. CDR3 sequence (DNA): TGTGCCAGCTCACCATCGGGACTAGCGGGAGTCGGGGCCTCCTACAATGAGCAGTTCTTC. Translation: CASSPSGLAGVGASYNEQFF.

The chain is built from TRBV6-1 and TRBJ2-1, with 8 bases matching TRBD2. The CDR3 is 16 residues long. The V segment lost 2 bases and the J segment 1 base; nucleotides outside the gene matches: 4. The germline CDR1 and CDR2 sequences are MNHNS and SASEGT. The CDR3 here is CASSEFGGRSYNEQFF. The CDR3 DNA is TGTGCCAGCAGTGAATTTGGCGGGAGGTCCTACAATGAGCAGTTCTTC.

The V and J genes are TRBV11-3 and TRBJ1-1; 10 nucleotides align to TRBD1. Trimming removed 5 bases from V and 0 bases from J; junction bases left unmatched: 9. Germline assignment: CDR1 SGHNT and CDR2 YENEEA. This CDR3 region has 17 residues. DNA of the CDR3: TGTGCCAGCAGCCCTGGGACAGGGGCGGGGGTGAACACTGAAGCTTTCTTT. Encoded protein: CASSPGTGAGVNTEAFF.

The chain combines TRBV2 with TRBJ2-1; 8 nucleotides match TRBD2. V shed 6 bases, J shed 0 bases, and the junction held 10 bases outside the gene matches. CDR1 SNHLY and CDR2 FYNNEI come from the germline V gene. This CDR3 has 17 amino acids. CDR3 sequence reads: CASRATSGGFSYNEQFF. Written as DNA, the CDR3 is TGTGCCAGCAGGGCCACTAGCGGAGGGTTCTCCTACAATGAGCAGTTCTTC.